The rows below give T cell receptor beta chains drawn from one sample of a study of CD8 T cells in Susac syndrome. TCRdb redid the calling of the immunoSEQ multiplex PCR reads with MiXCR, one entry per CDR3 protein. Seen here are 70,000 to 85,000 distinct CDR3 sequences, roughly 95% observed once, and the top ten hold more than 0.35%. The sample taken for sequencing was CD8+ T cells from PBMCs. The origin of the receptors is a human donor with Susac syndrome. Each CDR3 is given with its conserved first and last residue. Fields, in order: J gene, V gene, D gene, clone size, CDR3 DNA, CDR3 protein. A D gene is named only where the DNA matches it firmly. Size is omitted from some rows. Given values are once, few, many or a class for expanded clones.

J: TRBJ2-1
V: TRBV6-5
D: -
size: -
DNA: TGTGCCACGGACGGCCCGGGTGAGCAGTTCTTC
CDR3: CATDGPGEQFF

J: TRBJ2-3
V: TRBV7-6
D: TRBD2
size: -
DNA: TGTGCCAGCATCCCGAGCCTAGCGGATTCAGATACGCAGTATTTT
CDR3: CASIPSLADSDTQYF

J: TRBJ2-1
V: TRBV3-1
D: TRBD2
size: -
DNA: TGTGCCAGCCGGGGAGGGTATGAGCAGTTCTTC
CDR3: CASRGGYEQFF

J: TRBJ2-7
V: TRBV27
D: -
size: -
DNA: TGTGCCAGCGGGAAGCGGGCCGCCTTCAGCTCCTACGAGCAGTACTTC
CDR3: CASGKRAAFSSYEQYF

J: TRBJ2-7
V: TRBV20-1
D: -
size: -
DNA: TGCAGTGCTACGCGGGACTGGAAGATTCTCGAGCAGTACTTC
CDR3: CSATRDWKILEQYF

J: TRBJ1-5
V: TRBV20-1
D: -
size: -
DNA: TGCAGTGCTAGAGATCGGGGGGGATATCAGCCCCAGCATTTT
CDR3: CSARDRGGYQPQHF

J: TRBJ1-5
V: TRBV15
D: -
size: -
DNA: TGTGCCACCAGCAGCGGGGATCAGCCCCAGCATTTT
CDR3: CATSSGDQPQHF

J: TRBJ2-1
V: TRBV5-1
D: -
size: once
DNA: TGCGCCAGCAGCTTGAGGACAGCTGCCAGCAATGAGCAGTTCTTC
CDR3: CASSLRTAASNEQFF

J: TRBJ2-5
V: TRBV2
D: -
size: -
DNA: TGTGCCAGCAGTGAAGCTTTGGACAGACAAGAGACCCAGTACTTC
CDR3: CASSEALDRQETQYF

J: TRBJ1-2
V: TRBV4-3
D: -
size: -
DNA: TGCGCCAGCAGCCAAGACCTGTTTAACTATGGCTACACCTTC
CDR3: CASSQDLFNYGYTF

J: TRBJ2-2
V: TRBV9
D: TRBD2
size: -
DNA: TGTGCCAGCAGCGTCGGGACTAGCGTAACAATAACCGGGGAGCTGTTTTTT
CDR3: CASSVGTSVTITGELFF

J: TRBJ1-5
V: TRBV19
D: -
size: -
DNA: TGTGCCAGTAGTGCAACAGGGCACTATAGCAATCAGCCCCAGCATTTT
CDR3: CASSATGHYSNQPQHF

J: TRBJ2-3
V: TRBV12-3/TRBV12-4
D: -
size: -
DNA: TGTGCCACGCTCGGTCCGGAGGCTGGTACGCAGTATTTT
CDR3: CATLGPEAGTQYF

J: TRBJ2-5
V: TRBV4-2
D: -
size: -
DNA: TGTGCCAGCAGCCAAGGACCCCTTGGATTCTGGGACCAAGAGACCCAGTACTTC
CDR3: CASSQGPLGFWDQETQYF

J: TRBJ2-5
V: TRBV25-1
D: TRBD1
size: -
DNA: TGTGCCAGCAGTCGGGCAGGGGGTAGGGAGACCCAGTACTTC
CDR3: CASSRAGGRETQYF

J: TRBJ2-2
V: TRBV5-1
D: TRBD2
size: once
DNA: TGCGCCAGCAGTCCGAGGACTAGCGGGAACACCGGGGAGCTGTTTTTT
CDR3: CASSPRTSGNTGELFF

J: TRBJ2-7
V: TRBV27
D: -
size: -
DNA: TGTGCCAGCAAGCAATCGGACCACGAGCAGTACTTC
CDR3: CASKQSDHEQYF

J: TRBJ2-5
V: TRBV7-9
D: TRBD2
size: -
DNA: TGTGCCAGCAGCTTAGCGACTAGCCGAGACCAGTACTTC
CDR3: CASSLATSRDQYF

J: TRBJ2-5
V: TRBV9
D: -
size: -
DNA: TGTGCCAGCAGCTCTTGGGGGCGCGGAGAGACCCAGTACTTC
CDR3: CASSSWGRGETQYF

J: TRBJ2-1
V: TRBV15
D: TRBD2
size: -
DNA: TGTGCCACCAGCAGAGATTTCAGCGGGAGTAATGAGCAGTTCTTC
CDR3: CATSRDFSGSNEQFF

J: TRBJ1-1
V: TRBV20-1
D: -
size: -
DNA: TGCAGTGCTAGAGGCGCCGGGGGGAGTCGTGAAGCTTTCTTT
CDR3: CSARGAGGSREAFF

J: TRBJ2-5
V: TRBV3-1
D: -
size: -
DNA: TGTGCCAGCAGCCAAGAAAATCAAGAGACCCAGTACTTC
CDR3: CASSQENQETQYF

J: TRBJ2-1
V: TRBV19
D: -
size: -
DNA: TGTGCCAGTAGTATGGGCGGTAGCTCCTACAATGAGCAGTTCTTC
CDR3: CASSMGGSSYNEQFF

J: TRBJ2-1
V: TRBV28
D: -
size: -
DNA: TGTGCCAGCAGCCTCGGGGGATCCGAGCAGTTCTTC
CDR3: CASSLGGSEQFF

J: TRBJ1-5
V: TRBV20-1
D: -
size: -
DNA: TGCAGTGCTAGACCCCGGATGGTGGGGTGGCCGCGGCCCCAGCATTTT
CDR3: CSARPRMVGWPRPQHF

J: TRBJ1-1
V: TRBV27
D: -
size: -
DNA: TGTGCCAGCGGCCGAGGTGGGAGGAACACTGAAGCTTTCTTT
CDR3: CASGRGGRNTEAFF

J: TRBJ2-2
V: TRBV4-1
D: -
size: -
DNA: TGCGCCAGCAGCCAAGATGGCGGGGAGCTGTTTTTT
CDR3: CASSQDGGELFF

J: TRBJ2-4
V: TRBV10-3
D: -
size: -
DNA: TGTGCCATCAGTGAGTGGCAGGGGCTGTCCAAAAACATTCAGTACTTC
CDR3: CAISEWQGLSKNIQYF

J: TRBJ1-4
V: TRBV30
D: -
size: -
DNA: TGTGCCTGGCAGGCCGATGAAAAACTGTTTTTT
CDR3: CAWQADEKLFF

J: TRBJ2-2
V: TRBV9
D: -
size: once
DNA: TGTGCCAGCAGCACTCGGACCGAGCTGTTTTTT
CDR3: CASSTRTELFF

J: TRBJ2-7
V: TRBV30
D: -
size: -
DNA: TGTGCCTGGAGGGAACGCCGCGGAGCATACGAGCAGTACTTC
CDR3: CAWRERRGAYEQYF

J: TRBJ1-1
V: TRBV25-1
D: -
size: -
DNA: TGTGCCAGCCGAGACGGAGAAGCTTTCTTT
CDR3: CASRDGEAFF

J: TRBJ1-1
V: TRBV29-1
D: -
size: once
DNA: TGCAGCGTTCAAGAAATGAACACTGAAGCTTTCTTT
CDR3: CSVQEMNTEAFF

J: TRBJ2-1
V: TRBV2
D: -
size: once
DNA: TGTGCCAGCAGTGAGCGCCAGGGGGAGCAGTTCTTC
CDR3: CASSERQGEQFF

J: TRBJ2-7
V: TRBV27
D: TRBD2
size: -
DNA: TGTGCCAGCAGCTACAGACTAGCGGGATACTACGAGCAGTACTTC
CDR3: CASSYRLAGYYEQYF

J: TRBJ1-5
V: TRBV7-9
D: -
size: -
DNA: TGTGCCAGCAGCTTTGGTGAGAATCAGCCCCAGCATTTT
CDR3: CASSFGENQPQHF

J: TRBJ2-5
V: TRBV7-9
D: TRBD1
size: -
DNA: TGTGCCAGCAGCCCCCCATGGGGACAGAAGCAAGAGACCCAGTACTTC
CDR3: CASSPPWGQKQETQYF

J: TRBJ2-5
V: TRBV27
D: TRBD2
size: -
DNA: TGTGCCAGCAGTTTATCCAGAATGGGCGGGAGGGGAGAGACCCAGTACTTC
CDR3: CASSLSRMGGRGETQYF